This note documents a single TCR beta chain sequence. This sample was included in a study of blood T cell repertoires in COVID-19. Study-level information: Acute and convalescent COVID-19 samples came from the United States, Italy and Spain. Nucleic acid was either cDNA or gDNA, and it came from T cells, B-cell-depleted T cells, or PBMCs.

Sequencing used immunoSEQ multiplex PCR; TCRdb keeps in-frame clones, though not all of them. The repertoire holds under 75,000 clones, with 70% to 75% as singletons. CDR1 and CDR2 (germline): SGHAT, FQDESV (reference sequence). Deletions cut 5 bases from V and 2 bases from J, with 15 bases between. This CDR3 comprises 16 residues. What was sequenced was peripheral blood. This clonotype originated in a man aged 55 to 70 with acute or convalescent COVID-19. The chain employs TRBV11-1 and TRBJ2-2; TRBD1 is a possible D gene (6 bases). CDR3 residues: CASSSHRDTNTGELFF. The CDR3 region has the DNA TGTGCCAGCAGCAGTCACCGGGACACCAACACCGGGGAGCTGTTTTTT. The full variable domain, in which reference TRBV11-1 and TRBJ2-2 provide the parts outside the CDR3, is EAEVAQSPRYKITEKSQAVAFWCDPISGHATLYWYRQILGQGPELLVQFQDESVVDDSQLPKDRFSAERLKGVDSTLKIQPAELGDSAMYLCASSSHRDTNTGELFFGEGSRLTVL.